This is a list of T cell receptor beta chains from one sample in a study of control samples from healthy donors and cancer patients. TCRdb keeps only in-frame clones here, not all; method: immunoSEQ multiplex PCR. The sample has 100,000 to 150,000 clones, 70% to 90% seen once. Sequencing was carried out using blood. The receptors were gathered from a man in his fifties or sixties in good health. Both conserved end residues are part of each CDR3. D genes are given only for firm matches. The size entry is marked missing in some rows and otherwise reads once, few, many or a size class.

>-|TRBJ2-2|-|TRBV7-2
CASSDRQAVAGELFF
TGTGCCAGCAGCGATCGACAGGCGGTCGCCGGGGAGCTGTTTTTT
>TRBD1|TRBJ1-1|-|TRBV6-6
CASSYGLDRVNTEAFF
TGTGCCAGCAGTTACGGGTTAGACAGGGTGAACACTGAAGCTTTCTTT
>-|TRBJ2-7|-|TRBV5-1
CASSFRGSGEQYF
TGCGCCAGCAGCTTCCGGGGTAGCGGCGAGCAGTACTTC
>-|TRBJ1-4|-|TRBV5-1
CASSSQGDEKLFF
TGCGCCAGCAGCTCCCAAGGGGATGAAAAACTGTTTTTT
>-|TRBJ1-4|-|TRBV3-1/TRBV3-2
CASSQVGEKLFF
TGTGCCAGCAGCCAAGTAGGCGAAAAACTGTTTTTT
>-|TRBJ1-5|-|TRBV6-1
CASSEEGGAGQPQHF
TGTGCCAGCAGTGAGGAGGGGGGGGCTGGTCAGCCCCAGCATTTT
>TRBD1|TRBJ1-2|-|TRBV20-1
CSASLPGTGARYGYTF
TGCAGTGCTAGTCTCCCCGGGACAGGGGCCCGCTATGGCTACACCTTC
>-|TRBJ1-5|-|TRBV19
CASRGSGTNNQPQHF
TGTGCCAGTAGGGGATCCGGGACAAACAATCAGCCCCAGCATTTT
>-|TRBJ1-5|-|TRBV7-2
CASSSRETNQPQHF
TGTGCCAGCAGCTCCAGGGAGACCAATCAGCCCCAGCATTTT
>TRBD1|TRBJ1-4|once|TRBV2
CASSTHRGEKLFF
TGTGCCAGCAGCACCCACAGGGGCGAAAAACTGTTTTTT
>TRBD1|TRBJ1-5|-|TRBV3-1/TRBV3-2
CASSLGTGGDQPQHF
TGTGCCAGCAGCCTCGGGACAGGGGGGGATCAGCCCCAGCATTTT
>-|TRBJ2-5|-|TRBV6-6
CASRDGVGETQYF
TGTGCCAGCAGGGACGGCGTCGGCGAGACCCAGTACTTC
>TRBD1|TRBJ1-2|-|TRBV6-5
CASSYSMEGALGYTF
TGTGCCAGCAGTTACTCGATGGAGGGGGCTCTGGGCTACACCTTC
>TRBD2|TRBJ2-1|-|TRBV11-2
CASSAAGGSYNEQFF
TGTGCCAGCAGCGCAGCGGGGGGCTCCTACAATGAGCAGTTCTTC
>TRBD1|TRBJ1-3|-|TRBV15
CATSRGQGTGNTIYF
TGTGCCACCAGCAGAGGACAGGGAACTGGAAACACCATATATTTT
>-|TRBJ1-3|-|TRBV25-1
CASSPNFGYSGNTIYF
TGTGCCAGCAGTCCAAACTTCGGGTACTCTGGAAACACCATATATTTT
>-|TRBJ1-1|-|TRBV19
CASAGGRGPSEAFF
TGTGCCAGTGCGGGGGGCAGGGGCCCTTCTGAAGCTTTCTTT
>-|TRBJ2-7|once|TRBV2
CASRAETGYEQYF
TGTGCCAGCAGAGCGGAGACAGGCTACGAGCAGTACTTC
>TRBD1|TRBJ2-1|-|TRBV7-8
CASSARGRDEQFF
TGTGCCAGCAGCGCCAGGGGGCGGGATGAGCAGTTCTTC
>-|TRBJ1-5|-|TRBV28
CASTQGGRNQPQHF
TGTGCCAGCACGCAGGGAGGTCGCAATCAGCCCCAGCATTTT
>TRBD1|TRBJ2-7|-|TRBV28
CASSFRGYSYEQYF
TGTGCCAGCAGTTTCAGGGGGTACTCCTACGAGCAGTACTTC
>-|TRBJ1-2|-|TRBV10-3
CAIRQGSGYGYTF
TGTGCCATCAGGCAGGGATCGGGCTATGGCTACACCTTC
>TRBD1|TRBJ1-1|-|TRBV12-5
CASGRTGGSRTEAFF
TGTGCTAGTGGGAGGACAGGGGGCTCGAGGACTGAAGCTTTCTTT
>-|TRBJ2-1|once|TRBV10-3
CAISESNYNEQFF
TGTGCCATCAGTGAGTCGAATTACAATGAGCAGTTCTTC